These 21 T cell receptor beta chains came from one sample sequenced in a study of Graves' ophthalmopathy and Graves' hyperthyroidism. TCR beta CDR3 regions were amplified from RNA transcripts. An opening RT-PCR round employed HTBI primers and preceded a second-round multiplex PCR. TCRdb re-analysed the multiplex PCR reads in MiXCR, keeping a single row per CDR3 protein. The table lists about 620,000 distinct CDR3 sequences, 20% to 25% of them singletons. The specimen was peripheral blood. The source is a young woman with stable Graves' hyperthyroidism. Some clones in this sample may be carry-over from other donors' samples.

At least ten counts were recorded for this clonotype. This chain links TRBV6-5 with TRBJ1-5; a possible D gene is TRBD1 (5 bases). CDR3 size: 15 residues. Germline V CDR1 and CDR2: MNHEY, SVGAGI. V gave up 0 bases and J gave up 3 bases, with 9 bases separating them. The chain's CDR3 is CASSYSAGTNQPQHF. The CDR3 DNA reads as TGTGCCAGCAGTTACTCGGCAGGGACCAATCAGCCCCAGCATTTT.

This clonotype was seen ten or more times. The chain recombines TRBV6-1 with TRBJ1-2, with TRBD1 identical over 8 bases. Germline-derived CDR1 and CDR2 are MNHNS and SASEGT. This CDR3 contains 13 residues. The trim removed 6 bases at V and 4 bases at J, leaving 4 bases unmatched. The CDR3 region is CASRDRGGYGYTF. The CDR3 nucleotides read TGTGCCAGCAGAGACAGGGGAGGCTATGGCTACACCTTC.

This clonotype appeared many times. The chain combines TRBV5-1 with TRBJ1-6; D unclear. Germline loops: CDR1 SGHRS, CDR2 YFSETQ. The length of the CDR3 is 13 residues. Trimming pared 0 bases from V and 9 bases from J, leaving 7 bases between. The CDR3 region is CASSLVAGSPLHF. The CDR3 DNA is TGCGCCAGCAGCTTGGTAGCAGGTTCACCCCTCCACTTT.

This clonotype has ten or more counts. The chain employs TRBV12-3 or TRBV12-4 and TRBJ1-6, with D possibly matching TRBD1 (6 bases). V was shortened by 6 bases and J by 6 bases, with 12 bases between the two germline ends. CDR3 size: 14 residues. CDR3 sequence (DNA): TGTGCCAGCAGGCTTCAGGGGACTAATTCACCCCTCCACTTT. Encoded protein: CASRLQGTNSPLHF.

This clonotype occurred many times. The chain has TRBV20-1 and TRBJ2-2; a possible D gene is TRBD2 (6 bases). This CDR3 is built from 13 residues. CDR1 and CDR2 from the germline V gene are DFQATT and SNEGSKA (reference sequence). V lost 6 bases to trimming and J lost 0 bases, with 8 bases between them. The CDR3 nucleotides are TGCAGTGCCGGACTAACGAACACCGGGGAGCTGTTTTTT. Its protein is CSAGLTNTGELFF.

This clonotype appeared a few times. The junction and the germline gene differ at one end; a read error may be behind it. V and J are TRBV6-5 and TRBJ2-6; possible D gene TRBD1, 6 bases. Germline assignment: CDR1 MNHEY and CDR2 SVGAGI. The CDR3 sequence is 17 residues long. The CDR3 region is CASSSVTGTSGANALTF. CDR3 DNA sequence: TGTGCCAGCAGTTCTGTTACCGGGACATCTGGGGCCAACGCCCTGACTTTC.

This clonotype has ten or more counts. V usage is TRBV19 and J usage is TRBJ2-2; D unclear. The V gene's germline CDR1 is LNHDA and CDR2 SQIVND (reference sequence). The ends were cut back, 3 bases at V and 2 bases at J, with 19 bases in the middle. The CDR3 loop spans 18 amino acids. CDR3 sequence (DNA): TGTGCCAGTAGTATTTTCGGGCTCTGGCACGATAACACCGGGGAGCTGTTTTTT. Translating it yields CASSIFGLWHDNTGELFF.

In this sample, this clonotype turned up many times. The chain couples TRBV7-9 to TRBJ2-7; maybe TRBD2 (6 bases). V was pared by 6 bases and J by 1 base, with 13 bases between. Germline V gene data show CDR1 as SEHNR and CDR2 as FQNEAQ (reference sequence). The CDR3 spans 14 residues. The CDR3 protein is CASSSGTESYEQYF. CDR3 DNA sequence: TGTGCCAGCAGTTCCGGGACTGAATCCTACGAGCAGTACTTC.

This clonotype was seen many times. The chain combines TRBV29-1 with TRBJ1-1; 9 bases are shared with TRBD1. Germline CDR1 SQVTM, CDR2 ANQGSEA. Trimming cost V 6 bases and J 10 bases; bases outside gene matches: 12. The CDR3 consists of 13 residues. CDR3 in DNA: TGCAGCGTCCTACGGGACAGGGCCGGTAGAGCTTTCTTT. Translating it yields CSVLRDRAGRAFF.

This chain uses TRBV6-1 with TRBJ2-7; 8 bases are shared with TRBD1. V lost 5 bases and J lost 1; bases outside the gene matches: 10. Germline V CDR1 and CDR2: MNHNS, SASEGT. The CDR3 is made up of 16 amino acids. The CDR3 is CASSLQPGQASYEQYF. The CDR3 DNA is TGTGCCAGCAGTCTTCAACCGGGACAGGCTTCCTACGAGCAGTACTTC.

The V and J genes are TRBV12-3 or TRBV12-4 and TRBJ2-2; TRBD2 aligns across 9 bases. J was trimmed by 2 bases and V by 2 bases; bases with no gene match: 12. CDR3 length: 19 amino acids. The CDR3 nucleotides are TGTGCCAGCAGTTTAAAATCCGCTTGGCTAGCGGGAAACACCGGGGAGCTGTTTTTT. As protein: CASSLKSAWLAGNTGELFF.

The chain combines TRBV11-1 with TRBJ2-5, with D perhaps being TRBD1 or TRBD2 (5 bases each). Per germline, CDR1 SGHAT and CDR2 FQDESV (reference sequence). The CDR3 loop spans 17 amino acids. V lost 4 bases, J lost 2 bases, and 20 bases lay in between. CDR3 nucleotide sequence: TGTGCCAGCAGCTCAACACGGGCCCTGGGGGTACAAGAGACCCAGTACTTC. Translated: CASSSTRALGVQETQYF.

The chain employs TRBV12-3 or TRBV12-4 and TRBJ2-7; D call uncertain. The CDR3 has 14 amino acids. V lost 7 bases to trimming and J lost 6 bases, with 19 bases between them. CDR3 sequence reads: CASTLRRRAGEQYF. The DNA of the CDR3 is TGTGCCAGCACCCTGAGGAGAAGGGCAGGCGAGCAGTACTTC.

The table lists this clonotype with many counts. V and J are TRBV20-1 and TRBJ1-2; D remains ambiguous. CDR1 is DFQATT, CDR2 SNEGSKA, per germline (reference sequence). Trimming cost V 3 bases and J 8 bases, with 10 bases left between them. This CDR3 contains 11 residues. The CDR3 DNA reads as TGCAGTGCTAGTGAACAGTCCGGCTACACCTTC. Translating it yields CSASEQSGYTF.

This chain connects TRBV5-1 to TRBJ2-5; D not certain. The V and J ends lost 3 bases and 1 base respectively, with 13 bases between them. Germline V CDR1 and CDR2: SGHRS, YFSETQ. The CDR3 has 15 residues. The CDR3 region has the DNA TGCGCCAGCAGCTGGATGCGGAACTTCCAAGAGACCCAGTACTTC. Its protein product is CASSWMRNFQETQYF. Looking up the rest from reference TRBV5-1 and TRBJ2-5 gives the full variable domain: KAGVTQTPRYLIKTRGQQVTLSCSPISGHRSVSWYQQTPGQGLQFLFEYFSETQRNKGNFPGRFSGRQFSNSRSEMNVSTLELGDSALYLCASSWMRNFQETQYFGPGTRLLVL.

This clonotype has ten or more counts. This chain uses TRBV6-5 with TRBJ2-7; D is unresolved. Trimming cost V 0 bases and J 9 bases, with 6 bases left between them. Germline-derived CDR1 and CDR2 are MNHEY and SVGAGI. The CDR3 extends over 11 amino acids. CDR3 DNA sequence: TGTGCCAGCAGTTACTCGAAACGGCAGTACTTC. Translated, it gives CASSYSKRQYF.

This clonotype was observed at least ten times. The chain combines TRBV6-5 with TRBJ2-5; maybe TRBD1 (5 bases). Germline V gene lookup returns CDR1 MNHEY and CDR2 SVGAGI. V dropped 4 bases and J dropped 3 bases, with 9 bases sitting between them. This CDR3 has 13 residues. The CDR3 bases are TGTGCCAGCAGTTTTGGACACAAAGAGACCCAGTACTTC. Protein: CASSFGHKETQYF.

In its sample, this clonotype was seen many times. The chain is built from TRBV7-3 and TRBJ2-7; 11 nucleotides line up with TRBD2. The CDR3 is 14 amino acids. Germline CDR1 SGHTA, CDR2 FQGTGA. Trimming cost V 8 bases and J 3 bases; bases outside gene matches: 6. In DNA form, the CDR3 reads TGTGCCAGCGCAACCGGGACTAGCGGCTACGAGCAGTACTTC. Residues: CASATGTSGYEQYF.

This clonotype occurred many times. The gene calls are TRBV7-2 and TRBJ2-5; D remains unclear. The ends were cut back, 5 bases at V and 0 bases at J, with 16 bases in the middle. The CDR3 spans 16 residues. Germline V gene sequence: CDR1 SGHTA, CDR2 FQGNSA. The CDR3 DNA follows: TGTGCCAGCAGCCTCCTAAAGGTCGTGTACCAAGAGACCCAGTACTTC. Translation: CASSLLKVVYQETQYF.

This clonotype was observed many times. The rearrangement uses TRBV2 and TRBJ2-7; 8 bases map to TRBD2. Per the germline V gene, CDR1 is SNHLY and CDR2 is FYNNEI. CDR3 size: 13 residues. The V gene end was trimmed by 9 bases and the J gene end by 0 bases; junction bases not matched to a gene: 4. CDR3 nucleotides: TGTGCCAGGAGCGGGGGCAGCTCCTACGAGCAGTACTTC. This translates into CARSGGSSYEQYF.

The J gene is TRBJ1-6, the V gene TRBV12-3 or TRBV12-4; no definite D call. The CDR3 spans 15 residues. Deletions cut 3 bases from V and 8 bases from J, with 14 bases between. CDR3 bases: TGTGCCAGCAGTTTTGAAGCCGTATCGGATTCACCCCTCCACTTT. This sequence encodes CASSFEAVSDSPLHF.